These 23 T cell receptor beta chains share one sample of origin, sequenced in a study of blood T cell repertoires in COVID-19. The data were produced by immunoSEQ multiplex PCR, yet TCRdb's version contains in-frame clones alone and is incomplete. The sample holds tens of thousands of clones; about four fifths are singletons and the top ten take roughly 4.8%. Sequencing input: peripheral blood. These TCRs come from a man aged 80 or over with COVID-19, enrolled during active disease.

This clone has just one count. V and J are TRBV6-2 or TRBV6-3 and TRBJ2-7, with D uncertain. The ends were cut back, 5 bases at V and 2 bases at J, with 19 bases in the middle. Germline V gene data show CDR1 as MNHEY and CDR2 as SVGEGT. The length of the CDR3 is 16 residues. CDR3 DNA sequence: TGTGCCAGCAGTCCACTTGGAGTCCTAAAGACCTACGAGCAGTACTTC. Protein sequence: CASSPLGVLKTYEQYF.

This CDR3 is CASSRDRGEPNQPQHF. CDR3 DNA sequence: TGTGCCAGTAGTCGGGACAGGGGGGAACCCAATCAGCCCCAGCATTTT. This chain joins TRBV19 and TRBJ1-5; TRBD1 aligns across 11 bases. V gave up 5 bases and J gave up 3 bases; unmatched junction bases: 6. This CDR3 is 16 amino acids long. The germline gives CDR1 LNHDA, CDR2 SQIVND (reference sequence).

V is TRBV10-3 and J is TRBJ2-7; the match to TRBD1 covers 7 bases. The CDR3 runs to 13 residues. Per the germline V gene, CDR1 is ENHRY and CDR2 is SYGVKD. V shed 6 bases, J shed 5 bases, and the junction held 7 bases outside the gene matches. The CDR3, as DNA: TGTGCCATCAGGACGGTACAGGGGAACGAGCAGTACTTC. This sequence encodes CAIRTVQGNEQYF.

This chain joins TRBV14 and TRBJ1-3; possibly TRBD1 for D (5 bases). The CDR3 totals 13 residues. V lost 5 bases, J lost 9 bases, and 14 bases lay in between. CDR1 and CDR2 (germline): SGHDN, FVKESK. The CDR3 DNA reads TGTGCCAGCAGCGCCTACATCGGGGGCACCATATATTTT. Translated, it gives CASSAYIGGTIYF.

The V gene is TRBV7-2, the J gene TRBJ1-1; TRBD1 is a possible D gene (5 bases). From germline, CDR1 is SGHTA and CDR2 FQGNSA. The V and J ends lost 1 base and 4 bases respectively, with 13 bases between them. The CDR3 is made up of 15 amino acids. The CDR3 region is CASSLVGLGGTEAFF. DNA for the CDR3: TGTGCCAGCAGCTTAGTTGGTTTGGGGGGCACTGAAGCTTTCTTT.

The rearrangement uses TRBV4-2 and TRBJ1-2, with a tentative D call TRBD1 (6 bases). The CDR3 covers 16 residues. V shed 0 bases and J shed 2 bases, with 13 bases lying between them. From germline, CDR1 is LGHNA and CDR2 YNFKEQ. The CDR3: CASSQDAGQGNYGYTF. As DNA, the CDR3 is TGTGCCAGCAGCCAAGATGCCGGGCAGGGGAACTATGGCTACACCTTC.

This chain links TRBV5-1 with TRBJ1-4; 8 bases map to TRBD1. Germline CDR1 and CDR2: SGHRS and YFSETQ. CDR3 length: 18 residues. Germline trimming cut 0 bases from V and 0 bases from J; bases unmatched to any gene: 7. CDR3 sequence reads: CASSLDGQGYATNEKLFF. The CDR3 region has the DNA TGCGCCAGCAGCTTGGACGGACAGGGCTATGCAACTAATGAAAAACTGTTTTTT.

The gene calls are TRBV12-3 or TRBV12-4 and TRBJ1-2; no definite D call. The V and J ends lost 1 base and 5 bases respectively, with 5 bases between them. The CDR3 covers 12 residues. The CDR3 protein is CASSLGPYGYTF. In DNA, the CDR3 is TGTGCCAGCAGTTTAGGGCCGTATGGCTACACCTTC.

The V call is TRBV5-1, the J call TRBJ1-2, with D perhaps matching TRBD1 (5 bases). Per the germline V gene, CDR1 is SGHRS and CDR2 is YFSETQ. The CDR3 has 14 amino acids. The germline V and J ends were trimmed by 0 bases and 8 bases, with 14 bases remaining between them. The CDR3: CASSLEAGIEGYTF. DNA of the CDR3: TGCGCCAGCAGCTTGGAGGCAGGGATCGAGGGCTACACCTTC.

V is TRBV19 and J is TRBJ1-1, with 7 bases that match TRBD1. Unmatched junction bases numbered 8, after V lost 9 bases and J lost 4 bases. Germline V lookup: CDR1 LNHDA, CDR2 SQIVND (reference sequence). There are 13 residues in the CDR3. The CDR3 bases are TGTGCCAGCCAGGGGGACGGAGTCACTGAAGCTTTCTTT. Translation: CASQGDGVTEAFF.

This clone was seen more than once but under ten times. V usage is TRBV7-2 and J usage is TRBJ2-3; 16 nucleotides agree with TRBD2. CDR1 SGHTA and CDR2 FQGNSA come from the germline V gene. CDR3 length: 18 residues. V lost 5 bases and J lost 2; bases outside the gene matches: 7. CDR3 sequence reads: CASSTGTSGGAFTDTQYF. The CDR3 DNA sequence: TGTGCCAGCAGCACCGGGACTAGCGGGGGGGCCTTCACAGATACGCAGTATTTT.

The rearrangement uses TRBV5-1 and TRBJ1-1; 7 positions match TRBD1. Trimming cost V 7 bases and J 0 bases; bases outside gene matches: 15. CDR1 is SGHRS and CDR2 is YFSETQ in the germline V gene. CDR3 length: 17 amino acids. The CDR3 bases are TGCGCCAGCGGCCGTGAGGGGGACAGATTCATGAACACTGAAGCTTTCTTT. This codes for CASGREGDRFMNTEAFF. Full variable domain (outside the CDR3, taken from reference TRBV5-1 and TRBJ1-1): KAGVTQTPRYLIKTRGQQVTLSCSPISGHRSVSWYQQTPGQGLQFLFEYFSETQRNKGNFPGRFSGRQFSNSRSEMNVSTLELGDSALYLCASGREGDRFMNTEAFFGQGTRLTVV.

This sequence joins TRBV11-1 and TRBJ1-4; the D gene is possibly TRBD1 (5 bases). V was cut by 4 bases and J by 0 bases, with 12 bases left in between. CDR3 length: 16 amino acids. Germline loops: CDR1 SGHAT, CDR2 FQDESV (reference sequence). The CDR3 coding sequence is TGTGCCAGCAGCTCCGGACATGGGGCAACTAATGAAAAACTGTTTTTT. Translation: CASSSGHGATNEKLFF.

The chain uses TRBV5-1 and TRBJ1-1; TRBD1 matches at 8 bases. V lost 3 bases and J lost 2; bases outside the gene matches: 6. CDR1 SGHRS and CDR2 YFSETQ come from the germline V gene. The CDR3 totals 15 residues. This CDR3 is CASSSRTGSNTEAFF. As DNA, the CDR3 is TGCGCCAGCAGCTCAAGGACAGGGTCCAACACTGAAGCTTTCTTT. Based on the CDR3 plus reference TRBV5-1 and TRBJ1-1, the full variable domain is KAGVTQTPRYLIKTRGQQVTLSCSPISGHRSVSWYQQTPGQGLQFLFEYFSETQRNKGNFPGRFSGRQFSNSRSEMNVSTLELGDSALYLCASSSRTGSNTEAFFGQGTRLTVV.

V gene TRBV27 combines with J gene TRBJ1-2, with 12 bases lining up with TRBD1. CDR3 size: 17 residues. With 1 base clipped from V and 5 bases from J, the junction kept 8 bases outside the gene matches. Germline V gives CDR1 MNHEY, CDR2 SMNVEV (reference sequence). The CDR3 region has the DNA TGTGCCAGCAGTTTATATGGGACAGGGGGCGCTTGGTATGGCTACACCTTC. Translating gives CASSLYGTGGAWYGYTF.

The V gene is TRBV5-1, the J gene TRBJ2-5; TRBD1 agrees at 7 bases. Germline lookup yields CDR1 SGHRS and CDR2 YFSETQ. This CDR3 region has 13 residues. Trimming at V came to 5 bases and at J to 2 bases, leaving 3 bases not matched to a gene. The CDR3: CASRPTGQETQYF. In DNA form, the CDR3 reads TGCGCCAGCAGGCCGACAGGGCAAGAGACCCAGTACTTC.

The V call is TRBV5-1, the J call TRBJ2-3, with TRBD2 matching 8 bases. CDR3 size: 15 residues. Trimming at V came to 5 bases and at J to 2 bases, leaving 7 bases not matched to a gene. CDR1 and CDR2 (germline): SGHRS, YFSETQ. CDR3 sequence: CASSLGGVLTDTQYF. The CDR3 region has the DNA TGCGCCAGCAGTCTCGGGGGGGTTCTCACAGATACGCAGTATTTT.

The V and J genes are TRBV5-1 and TRBJ1-4; 8 nucleotides match TRBD1. Germline lookup yields CDR1 SGHRS and CDR2 YFSETQ. The CDR3 runs 15 residues. V shed 5 bases and J 3 bases; nucleotides not matched to a gene: 6. As DNA, the CDR3 is TGCGCCAGCAGGTCCACAGGGGGGGCTAATGAAAAACTGTTTTTT. Translating gives CASRSTGGANEKLFF.

The genes are TRBV24-1 and TRBJ2-1, with 8 bases lining up with TRBD2. This CDR3 is 16 amino acids long. J lost 3 bases, V lost 4 bases, and 7 bases had no gene match. The germline gives CDR1 KGHDR, CDR2 SFDVKD. The DNA for the CDR3 is TGTGCCACCAGTGAAACCGGCGGGGGGATCTACAATGAGCAGTTCTTC. Protein: CATSETGGGIYNEQFF.

V is TRBV2 and J is TRBJ2-4; a possible D gene is TRBD2 (7 bases). Trimming left V 6 bases short and J 5 bases short, with 32 bases between. Per the germline V gene, CDR1 is SNHLY and CDR2 is FYNNEI. This CDR3 contains 20 residues. In DNA, the CDR3 is TGTGCCAGCAGCTCTCTCTTGGGCGGGGGCGACATAGGGAGCCAAAACATTCAGTACTTC. Translating it yields CASSSLLGGGDIGSQNIQYF.

The J gene is TRBJ2-3, the V gene TRBV3-1 (or the pseudogene TRBV3-2); 12 positions agree with TRBD2. The germline V gene encodes CDR1 LGHDT and CDR2 YNNKEL (reference sequence). Trimming at V came to 2 bases and at J to 2 bases, leaving 2 bases not matched to a gene. This CDR3 region has 16 residues. CDR3 DNA: TGTGCCAGCAGCCAAACTAGCGGGAGGACCACAGATACGCAGTATTTT. Translating gives CASSQTSGRTTDTQYF.

The J gene is TRBJ1-1, the V gene TRBV19; TRBD1 is a possible D gene (5 bases). The CDR3 spans 13 residues. The V gene's germline CDR1 is LNHDA and CDR2 SQIVND (reference sequence). V dropped 9 bases and J dropped 3 bases, with 14 bases sitting between them. The CDR3 sequence is CASRQNKDTEAFF. CDR3 DNA: TGTGCCAGCAGACAGAACAAAGACACTGAAGCTTTCTTT.

This chain links TRBV2 with TRBJ2-7; 8 bases fit TRBD1. CDR3 length: 14 residues. Germline V gene sequence: CDR1 SNHLY, CDR2 FYNNEI. V lost 1 base and J lost 5; bases outside the gene matches: 4. The DNA for the CDR3 is TGTGCCAGCAGTGAAGGACAGGGGTACGACGAGCAGTACTTC. This codes for CASSEGQGYDEQYF.